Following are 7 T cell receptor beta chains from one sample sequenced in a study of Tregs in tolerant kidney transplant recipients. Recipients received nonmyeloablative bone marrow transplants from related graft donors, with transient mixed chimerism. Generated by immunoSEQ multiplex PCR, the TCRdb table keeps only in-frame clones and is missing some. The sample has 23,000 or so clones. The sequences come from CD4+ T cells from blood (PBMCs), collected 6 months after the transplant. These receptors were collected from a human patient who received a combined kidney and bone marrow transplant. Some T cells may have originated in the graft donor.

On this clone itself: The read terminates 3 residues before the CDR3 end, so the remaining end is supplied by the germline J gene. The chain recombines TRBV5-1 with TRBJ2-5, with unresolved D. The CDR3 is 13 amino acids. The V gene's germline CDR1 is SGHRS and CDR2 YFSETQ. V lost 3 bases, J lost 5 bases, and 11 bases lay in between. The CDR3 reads CASSSGSTETQYF. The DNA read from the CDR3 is TGCGCCAGCAGCTCCGGGTCCACGGAGACC.

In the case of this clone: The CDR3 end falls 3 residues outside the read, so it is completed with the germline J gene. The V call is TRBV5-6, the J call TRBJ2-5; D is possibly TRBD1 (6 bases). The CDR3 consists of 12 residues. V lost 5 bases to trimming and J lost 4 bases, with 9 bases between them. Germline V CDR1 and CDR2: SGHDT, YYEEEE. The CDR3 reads CASSLQGETQYF. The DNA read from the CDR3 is TGTGCCAGCAGTTTACAGGGAGAGACC.

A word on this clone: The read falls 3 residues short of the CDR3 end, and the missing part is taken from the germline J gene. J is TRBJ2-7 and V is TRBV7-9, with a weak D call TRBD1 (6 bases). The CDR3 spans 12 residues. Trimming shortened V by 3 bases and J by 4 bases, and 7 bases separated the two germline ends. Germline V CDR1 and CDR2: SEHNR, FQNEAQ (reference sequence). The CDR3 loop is CASSLTGYEQYF. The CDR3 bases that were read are TGTGCCAGCAGCTTGACAGGTTACGAG.

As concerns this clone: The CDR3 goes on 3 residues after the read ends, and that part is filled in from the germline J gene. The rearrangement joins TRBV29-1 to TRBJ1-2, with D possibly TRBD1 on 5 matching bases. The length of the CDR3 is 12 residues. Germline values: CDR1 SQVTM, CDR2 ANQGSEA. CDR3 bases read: TGCAGCGTTGAAGGGGACTCGGGGGGC. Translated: CSVEGDSGG. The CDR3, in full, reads CSVEGDSGGYTF.

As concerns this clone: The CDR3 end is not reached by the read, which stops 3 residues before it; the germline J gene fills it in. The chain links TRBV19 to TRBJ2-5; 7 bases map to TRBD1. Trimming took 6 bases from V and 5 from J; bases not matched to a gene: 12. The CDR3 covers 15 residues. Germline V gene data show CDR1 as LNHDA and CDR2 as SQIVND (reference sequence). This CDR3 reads CASSKGTVMTETQYF. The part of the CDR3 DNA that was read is TGTGCCAGTAGCAAGGGGACAGTGATGACGGAGACC. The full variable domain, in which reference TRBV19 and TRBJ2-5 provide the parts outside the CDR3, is DGGITQSPKYLFRKEGQNVTLSCEQNLNHDAMYWYRQDPGQGLRLIYYSQIVNDFQKGDIAEGYSVSREKKESFPLTVTSAQKNPTAFYLCASSKGTVMTETQYFGPGTRLLVL.

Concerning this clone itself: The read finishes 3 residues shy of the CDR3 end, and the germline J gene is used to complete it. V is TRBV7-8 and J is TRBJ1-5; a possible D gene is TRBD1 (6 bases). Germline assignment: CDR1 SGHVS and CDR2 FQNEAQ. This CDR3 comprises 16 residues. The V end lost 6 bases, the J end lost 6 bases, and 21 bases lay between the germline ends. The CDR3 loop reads CASSRNRDLRGQPQHF. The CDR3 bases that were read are TGTGCCAGCAGTCGCAACCGGGACCTCAGGGGTCAGCCC.

This chain's CDR3 is CSAQGQGSDTGELFF. The sequenced part of the CDR3 DNA is TGCAGTGCTCAGGGACAGGGGAGTGACACCGGGGAG. This sequence joins TRBV20-1 and TRBJ2-2, with TRBD1 identical over 10 bases. Sequencing ends 3 residues short of the CDR3 end; the germline J gene provides the rest. V gave up 5 bases and J gave up 3 bases; unmatched junction bases: 6. CDR3 size: 15 residues. Germline CDR1 reads DFQATT; CDR2 reads SNEGSKA (reference sequence).